This passage covers 5 T cell receptor beta chains from one sample sequenced in a study of T cell responses to AZD1222 COVID-19 vaccine. Method: immunoSEQ multiplex PCR; TCRdb's copy keeps in-frame clones and lacks some. The table has about 97,000 clones, over 75% seen once. The input for sequencing was peripheral blood, taken on day 0 of AZD1222 vaccination. These receptor sequences come from an adult in good health.

The gene calls are TRBV14 and TRBJ2-7; no definite D call. The CDR3 length is 15 residues. From germline, CDR1 is SGHDN and CDR2 FVKESK. Trimming pared 4 bases from V and 2 bases from J, leaving 15 bases between. The CDR3 loop reads CASSPRWESAYEQYF. CDR3 nucleotides: TGTGCCAGCAGCCCGCGATGGGAAAGTGCCTACGAGCAGTACTTC.

This sequence joins TRBV6-4 and TRBJ2-1, with TRBD2 identical over 11 bases. From germline, CDR1 is MRHNA and CDR2 SNTAGT. CDR3 length: 17 amino acids. The V and J ends lost 5 bases and 4 bases, in that order; junction bases with no gene match: 10. CDR3 sequence: CASSLAGGTSGYNEQFF. CDR3 bases: TGTGCCAGCAGTCTAGCGGGGGGTACCTCGGGTTACAATGAGCAGTTCTTC.

This chain uses TRBV12-3 or TRBV12-4 with TRBJ1-1; possible D gene TRBD1, 5 bases. The CDR3 is made up of 12 amino acids. V lost 5 bases to trimming and J lost 10 bases, with 14 bases between them. CDR3 sequence: CASSLNRGLAFF. CDR3 in DNA: TGTGCCAGCAGTCTAAACCGGGGCCTAGCTTTCTTT.

The rearrangement joins TRBV19 to TRBJ1-3, with 9 nucleotides matching TRBD1. This CDR3 contains 14 residues. Germline V gives CDR1 LNHDA, CDR2 SQIVND (reference sequence). V gave up 6 bases and J gave up 4 bases; unmatched junction bases: 4. CDR3 loop: CASSTGTGGNTIYF. As DNA, the CDR3 is TGTGCCAGTAGCACCGGGACAGGGGGAAACACCATATATTTT.

The chain couples TRBV5-4 to TRBJ2-3; TRBD2 aligns across 7 bases. Looked up from germline, CDR1 is SGHNT and CDR2 is YYREEE (reference sequence). Germline trimming cut 0 bases from V and 3 bases from J; bases unmatched to any gene: 1. This CDR3 contains 14 residues. The CDR3 reads CASSLGGGTDTQYF. As DNA, the CDR3 is TGTGCCAGCAGCTTGGGCGGGGGAACAGATACGCAGTATTTT.